This T cell receptor beta chain was retrieved from a study of blood T cells in healthy people across ages. PCR was performed a second time for about 6 to 12 cycles using a sample-barcoded 5' primer and a J-beta primer mix. Each CDR3 protein is one row after TCRdb ran MiXCR on the 5' RACE reads. The sample yields about 1.4 million distinct CDR3 sequences, almost 60% seen once. Russia was home to the donors, healthy Caucasian individuals aged about 6 to 90. Each donor had roughly 10 milliliters of peripheral blood drawn. This clonotype originated in a man between 18 and 29 years old in good health. Sequencing was performed on blood.

The CDR3 sequence is CASSPNGQGWDEQFF. Written as DNA, the CDR3 is TGTGCCAGCTCACCAAATGGGCAGGGTTGGGATGAGCAGTTCTTC. This sequence joins TRBV18 and TRBJ2-1; D is perhaps TRBD1 (5 bases). The germline V gene has CDR1 KGHSH and CDR2 LQKENI. Between the trimmed V and J ends, which lost 2 bases and 8 bases, there was a span of 16 bases. This CDR3 comprises 15 residues.